These 25 T cell receptor beta chains share one sample of origin, sequenced in a study of blood T cell repertoires in COVID-19. Using immunoSEQ multiplex PCR, the repertoire was profiled, and TCRdb retains in-frame clones only, with some absent. The table lists about 29,000 clones, approximately 84% of them singletons, with about 9.8% in the top ten. Sequenced sample: peripheral blood. Receptor source: a man aged 80 or over with active COVID-19.

This clone was observed once. The chain is built from TRBV4-2 and TRBJ2-3, with 8 positions matching TRBD2. CDR3 length equals 16 residues. Germline V gene sequence: CDR1 LGHNA, CDR2 YNFKEQ. V was pared by 0 bases and J by 1 base, with 3 bases of the junction left unmatched. The CDR3 sequence is CASSQEGAGGTDTQYF. For the CDR3, the DNA is TGTGCCAGCAGCCAAGAGGGAGCGGGGGGCACAGATACGCAGTATTTT.

This clone came up once. The CDR3 DNA sequence: TGTGCCATCAGTGCAGGGGAATCCAATCAGCCCCAGCATTTT. Protein: CAISAGESNQPQHF. The V gene is TRBV10-3, the J gene TRBJ1-5; D is perhaps TRBD1 (6 bases). This CDR3 is 14 amino acids long. V was clipped by 4 bases and J by 3 bases, with 10 bases between them. The germline CDR1 and CDR2 sequences are ENHRY and SYGVKD.

The gene calls are TRBV7-9 and TRBJ2-1; 9 nucleotides agree with TRBD1. The junction had 2 bases not matched to a gene; V was cut back by 3 bases and J by 5 bases. CDR1 is SEHNR, CDR2 FQNEAQ, per germline (reference sequence). The CDR3 consists of 14 residues. Here the CDR3 DNA reads TGTGCCAGCAGCTTCCGGGACAGGGACAATGAGCAGTTCTTC. Its protein is CASSFRDRDNEQFF.

This clone ranks as medium-sized. The chain combines TRBV11-1 with TRBJ2-1; D might be TRBD1 (6 bases). Germline values: CDR1 SGHAT, CDR2 FQDESV (reference sequence). The CDR3 spans 13 residues. The germline V and J ends were trimmed by 1 base and 8 bases, with 9 bases remaining between them. CDR3 region: CASSLDRDHEQFF. The CDR3 region has the DNA TGTGCCAGCAGCTTAGACAGGGACCATGAGCAGTTCTTC.

The chain joins TRBV18 to TRBJ1-2; 10 bases match TRBD1. This CDR3 contains 15 residues. V shed 1 base and J 5 bases; nucleotides not matched to a gene: 4. Per the germline V gene, CDR1 is KGHSH and CDR2 is LQKENI. The CDR3 sequence is CASSPQSGQGYGYTF. The CDR3 nucleotides are TGTGCCAGCTCACCACAATCGGGACAGGGGTATGGCTACACCTTC. Using reference TRBV18 and TRBJ1-2 for the parts outside the CDR3, the full variable domain is NAGVMQNPRHLVRRRGQEARLRCSPMKGHSHVYWYRQLPEEGLKFMVYLQKENIIDESGMPKERFSAEFPKEGPSILRIQQVVRGDSAAYFCASSPQSGQGYGYTFGSGTRLTVV.

The chain is built from TRBV7-9 and TRBJ2-1; 9 bases are shared with TRBD2. CDR1 and CDR2 from the germline V gene are SEHNR and FQNEAQ (reference sequence). This CDR3 spans 16 amino acids. With V trimmed by 5 bases and J by 3 bases, 8 bases remained unmatched. CDR3 residues: CASSRSSGGNYNEQFF. CDR3 nucleotides: TGTGCCAGCAGCAGGTCAAGCGGGGGGAACTACAATGAGCAGTTCTTC.

The rearrangement links TRBV5-5 to TRBJ2-4; 10 nucleotides match TRBD2. The ends lost 2 bases at V and 3 bases at J; junction bases unmatched: 11. Germline-derived CDR1 and CDR2 are SGHKS and YYEKEE (reference sequence). CDR3 size: 18 residues. This CDR3 is CASSFLPLAGDHKNIQYF. Written as DNA, the CDR3 is TGTGCCAGCAGCTTTCTTCCTCTAGCGGGGGACCACAAAAACATTCAGTACTTC.

The V call is TRBV29-1, the J call TRBJ1-1, with 7 positions matching TRBD1. CDR1 SQVTM and CDR2 ANQGSEA come from the germline V gene. The V and J ends lost 4 bases and 4 bases, in that order; junction bases with no gene match: 6. The CDR3 consists of 13 residues. The CDR3: CSVVRQGGTEAFF. CDR3 sequence (DNA): TGCAGCGTTGTAAGACAGGGCGGCACTGAAGCTTTCTTT.

The gene calls are TRBV9 and TRBJ2-3; TRBD2 agrees at 16 bases. CDR3 length: 18 amino acids. V lost 7 bases, J lost 2 bases, and 10 bases stayed unmatched. Germline V gives CDR1 SGDLS, CDR2 YYNGEE. The CDR3 sequence is CASHPGLAGGKVTDTQYF. The CDR3 bases are TGTGCCAGCCATCCGGGACTAGCGGGGGGGAAAGTCACAGATACGCAGTATTTT.

This clone was recorded a few times. The chain combines TRBV2 with TRBJ2-1; 8 bases fit TRBD2. Unmatched junction bases numbered 5, after V lost 6 bases and J lost 1 base. Germline V gene sequence: CDR1 SNHLY, CDR2 FYNNEI. The CDR3 runs 15 residues. CDR3 amino acids: CASRARGGSYNEQFF. As DNA, the CDR3 is TGTGCCAGCAGGGCCCGGGGGGGGTCCTACAATGAGCAGTTCTTC.

This chain links TRBV20-1 with TRBJ1-2; D unclear. The CDR3 has 11 amino acids. CDR1 is DFQATT, CDR2 SNEGSKA, per germline (reference sequence). V gave up 4 bases and J gave up 2 bases, with 5 bases separating them. For the CDR3, the DNA is TGCAGTGCTACAGGAAACTATGGCTACACCTTC. Translation: CSATGNYGYTF.

The genes are TRBV15 and TRBJ1-1; TRBD1 matches at 7 bases. Germline CDR1 is LNHNV and CDR2 is YYDKDF (reference sequence). V shed 3 bases and J 13 bases; nucleotides not matched to a gene: 8. The CDR3 totals 12 residues. The CDR3 reads CATSRPRDSLFF. The DNA for the CDR3 is TGTGCCACCAGCAGGCCCCGGGACAGCCTTTTCTTT.

The genes are TRBV27 and TRBJ1-2, with D uncertain. The V end was cut by 6 bases, the J end by 1 base, with 18 bases between. The length of the CDR3 is 16 residues. Germline V gene sequence: CDR1 MNHEY, CDR2 SMNVEV (reference sequence). CDR3 coding DNA: TGTGCCAGCAGGGGTCAGGCGGGCATTGATAACTATGGCTACACCTTC. It encodes CASRGQAGIDNYGYTF.

The CDR3 loop is CAWNREIYNEQFF. Written as DNA, the CDR3 is TGTGCCTGGAACAGGGAGATTTACAATGAGCAGTTCTTC. The chain combines TRBV30 with TRBJ2-1; tentative D call: TRBD1 (6 bases). Germline values: CDR1 GTSNPN, CDR2 SVGIG (reference sequence). Deletions cut 4 bases from V and 4 bases from J, with 11 bases between. This CDR3 is built from 13 residues.

The chain couples TRBV4-1 to TRBJ2-4; D is perhaps TRBD1 (6 bases). Per the germline V gene, CDR1 is MGHRA and CDR2 is YSYEKL. The V gene lost 1 base and the J gene lost 9 bases, with 25 bases spanning the gap. The CDR3 extends over 18 amino acids. For the CDR3, the DNA is TGCGCCAGCAGCCAAGGGTTGACAGGCCCCTCACGGGTGGGCATTCAGTACTTC. Translation: CASSQGLTGPSRVGIQYF.

This sequence joins TRBV27 and TRBJ1-1; D perhaps matches TRBD1 (6 bases). From germline, CDR1 is MNHEY and CDR2 SMNVEV (reference sequence). The CDR3 is made up of 14 amino acids. V was shortened by 8 bases and J by 1 base, with 14 bases between the two germline ends. The CDR3 region is CASRRGQKNTEAFF. The CDR3 region has the DNA TGTGCCAGCCGTCGCGGACAGAAGAACACTGAAGCTTTCTTT.

The chain carries TRBV30 and TRBJ1-4; D gene ambiguous. CDR1 GTSNPN and CDR2 SVGIG come from the germline V gene (reference sequence). The CDR3 sequence is 12 residues long. V lost 0 bases, J lost 6 bases, and 5 bases lay in between. The CDR3 spells CAWSVEYEKLFF. In DNA form, the CDR3 reads TGTGCCTGGAGTGTAGAGTATGAAAAACTGTTTTTT.

The rearrangement uses TRBV5-1 and TRBJ2-1, with D possibly TRBD1 on 5 matching bases. The CDR3 extends over 14 amino acids. The germline gives CDR1 SGHRS, CDR2 YFSETQ. V lost 7 bases and J 0 bases, leaving 11 bases between the germline ends. The CDR3 DNA follows: TGCGCCAGCGGGGCAGGAAGCTCCTACAATGAGCAGTTCTTC. It codes for CASGAGSSYNEQFF.

J is TRBJ2-3 and V is TRBV19; 9 nucleotides agree with TRBD2. Germline CDR1 reads LNHDA; CDR2 reads SQIVND (reference sequence). The CDR3 is made up of 13 amino acids. The trim removed 8 bases at V and 2 bases at J, leaving 2 bases unmatched. The CDR3 DNA is TGTGCCAGTTCTAGCGGGAACACAGATACGCAGTATTTT. Protein: CASSSGNTDTQYF.

The V and J genes are TRBV3-1 (or the pseudogene TRBV3-2) and TRBJ2-3, with D perhaps TRBD1 (5 bases). This CDR3 comprises 13 residues. V was cut by 5 bases and J by 3 bases, with 9 bases left in between. Germline lookup yields CDR1 LGHDT and CDR2 YNNKEL (reference sequence). The CDR3 sequence is CASSSRGTDTQYF. CDR3 sequence (DNA): TGTGCCAGCAGCTCAAGGGGAACAGATACGCAGTATTTT.

The J gene is TRBJ2-7, the V gene TRBV11-2, with TRBD1 matching over 9 bases. V was pared by 3 bases and J by 3 bases, with 9 bases of the junction left unmatched. The CDR3 is 16 amino acids. Germline loops: CDR1 SGHAT, CDR2 FQNNGV. The CDR3 DNA sequence: TGTGCCAGCAGCTTGGGTTTTGGGACAGGGATCTACGAGCAGTACTTC. Its translation: CASSLGFGTGIYEQYF.

This clone came up a few times. The CDR3 protein is CASSLAPLGQGTSPLHF. The CDR3 region has the DNA TGTGCCAGCAGCTTAGCGCCTCTGGGACAGGGTACTTCACCCCTCCACTTT. The chain recombines TRBV7-2 with TRBJ1-6; 9 bases agree with TRBD1. Trimming cost V 0 bases and J 9 bases; bases outside gene matches: 9. Germline V gene data show CDR1 as SGHTA and CDR2 as FQGNSA. The CDR3 runs 17 residues.

The chain recombines TRBV19 with TRBJ1-1, with TRBD1 as a possible D gene (5 bases). V shed 3 bases and J shed 1 base, with 24 bases lying between them. This CDR3 spans 19 amino acids. Germline CDR1 LNHDA, CDR2 SQIVND (reference sequence). The CDR3 reads CASSIRPRISRVRNTEAFF. The DNA for the CDR3 is TGTGCCAGTAGTATTCGGCCGCGTATTTCCAGGGTTCGGAACACTGAAGCTTTCTTT.

The chain is built from TRBV7-9 and TRBJ2-3, with 7 bases identical to TRBD2. V shed 5 bases, J shed 3 bases, and the junction held 11 bases outside the gene matches. Looked up from germline, CDR1 is SEHNR and CDR2 is FQNEAQ (reference sequence). This CDR3 spans 16 amino acids. The CDR3 DNA sequence: TGTGCCAGCAGCCCTCGACTTAGCGGGCGAACAGATACGCAGTATTTT. Protein product: CASSPRLSGRTDTQYF.

The chain employs TRBV4-1 and TRBJ2-1; 8 nucleotides align to TRBD1. Germline loops: CDR1 MGHRA, CDR2 YSYEKL. Trimming removed 1 base from V and 3 bases from J; junction bases left unmatched: 8. CDR3 size: 17 residues. CDR3 sequence reads: CASSQAPTGGNYNEQFF. The CDR3 region has the DNA TGCGCCAGCAGCCAAGCGCCAACAGGGGGAAACTACAATGAGCAGTTCTTC.